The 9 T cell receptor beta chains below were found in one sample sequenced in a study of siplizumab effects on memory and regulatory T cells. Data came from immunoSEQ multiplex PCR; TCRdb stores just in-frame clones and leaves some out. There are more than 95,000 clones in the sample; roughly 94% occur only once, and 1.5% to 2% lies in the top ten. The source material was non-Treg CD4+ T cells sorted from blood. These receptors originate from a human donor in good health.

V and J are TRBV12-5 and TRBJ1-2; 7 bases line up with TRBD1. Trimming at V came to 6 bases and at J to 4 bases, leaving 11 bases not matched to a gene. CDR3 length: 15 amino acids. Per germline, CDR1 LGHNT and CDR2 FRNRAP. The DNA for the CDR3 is TGTGCTAGTGGCCTGACGGGACAGAAGACCTATGGCTACACCTTC. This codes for CASGLTGQKTYGYTF.

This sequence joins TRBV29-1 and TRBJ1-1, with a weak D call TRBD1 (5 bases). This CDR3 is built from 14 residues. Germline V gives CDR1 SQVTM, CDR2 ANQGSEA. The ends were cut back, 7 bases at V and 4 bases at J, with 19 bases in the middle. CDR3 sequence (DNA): TGCAGCGCCATGAAGGGGACCTTGATCACTGAAGCTTTCTTT. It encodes CSAMKGTLITEAFF.

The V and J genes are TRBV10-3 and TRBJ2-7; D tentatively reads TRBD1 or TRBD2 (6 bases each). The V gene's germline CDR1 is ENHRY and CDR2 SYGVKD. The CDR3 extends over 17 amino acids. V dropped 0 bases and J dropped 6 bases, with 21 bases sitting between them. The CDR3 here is CAISESRPGARPGEQYF. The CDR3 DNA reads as TGTGCCATCAGTGAGTCGAGGCCGGGGGCTCGTCCGGGCGAGCAGTACTTC.

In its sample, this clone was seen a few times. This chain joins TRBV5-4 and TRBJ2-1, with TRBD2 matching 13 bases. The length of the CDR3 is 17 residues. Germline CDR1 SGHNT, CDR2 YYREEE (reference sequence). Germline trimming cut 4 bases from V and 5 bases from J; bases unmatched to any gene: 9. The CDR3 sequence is CASSESGLAGADNEQFF. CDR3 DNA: TGTGCCAGCAGCGAATCAGGACTAGCGGGAGCTGACAATGAGCAGTTCTTC.

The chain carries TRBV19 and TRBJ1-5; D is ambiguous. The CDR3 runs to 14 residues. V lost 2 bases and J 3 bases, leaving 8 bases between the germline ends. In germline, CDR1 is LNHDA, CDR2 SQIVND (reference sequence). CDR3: CASSIRQNNQPQHF. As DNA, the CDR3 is TGTGCCAGTAGTATACGGCAGAACAATCAGCCCCAGCATTTT.

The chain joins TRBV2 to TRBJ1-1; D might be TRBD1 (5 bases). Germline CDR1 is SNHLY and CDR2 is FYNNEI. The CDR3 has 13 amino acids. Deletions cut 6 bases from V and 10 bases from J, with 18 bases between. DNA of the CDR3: TGTGCCAGCAGCCCCGCGGTGGGGGGAGGAGCTTTCTTT. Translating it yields CASSPAVGGGAFF. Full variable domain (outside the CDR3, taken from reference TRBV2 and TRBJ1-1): EPEVTQTPSHQVTQMGQEVILRCVPISNHLYFYWYRQILGQKVEFLVSFYNNEISEKSEIFDDQFSVERPDGSNFTLKIRSTKLEDSAMYFCASSPAVGGGAFFGQGTRLTVV.

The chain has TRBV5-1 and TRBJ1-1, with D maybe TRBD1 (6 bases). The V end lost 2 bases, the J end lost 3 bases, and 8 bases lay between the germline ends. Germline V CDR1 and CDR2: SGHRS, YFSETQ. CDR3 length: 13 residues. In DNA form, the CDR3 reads TGCGCCAGCAGCTTTTCAGGGGACACTGAAGCTTTCTTT. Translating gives CASSFSGDTEAFF.

The DNA of the CDR3 is TGTGCCAGCAGTACCGGGACCGCCCGTCAGCCCCAGCATTTT. This gives the protein CASSTGTARQPQHF. V is TRBV2 and J is TRBJ1-5; D is possibly TRBD1 (5 bases). CDR3 size: 14 residues. Germline CDR1 reads SNHLY; CDR2 reads FYNNEI. V lost 5 bases, J lost 6 bases, and 14 bases lay in between.

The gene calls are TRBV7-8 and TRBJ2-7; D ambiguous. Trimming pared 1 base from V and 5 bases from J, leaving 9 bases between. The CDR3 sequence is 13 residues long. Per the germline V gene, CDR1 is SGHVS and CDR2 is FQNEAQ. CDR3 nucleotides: TGTGCCAGCAGCTTAGAATTATTCCACGAGCAGTACTTC. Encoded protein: CASSLELFHEQYF.